Only a few counts were recorded for the clone carrying this TCR beta chain. Its antigen is unknown. A TCRbeta library incorporating unique molecular identifiers was prepared. TCRdb reanalysed the PCR reads using MiXCR and keeps one entry per CDR3 protein. Found here are about 58,000 distinct CDR3 sequences, less than 55% of them singletons; the top ten hold roughly 98%. The sample originates from a study of T-cell reconstitution after alpha-beta-depleted transplantation in children. Study-wide findings and caveats: One year post-transplant, T-cell counts and diversity were largely derived from T cells produced anew. Surviving thymic progenitors and recipient T cells were the source of high TCRbeta diversity at day 60 in some patients. As was reported, about two months after transplant, alpha-beta T cells came from several hundred expanded graft clones.

The germline CDR1 and CDR2 sequences are MNHNS and SASEGT. V lost 7 bases and J lost 2, with 17 bases in between. CDR3 length equals 15 residues. This TCR was recovered from a male patient between 5 and 17 years old who had a stem cell transplant for acute lymphoblastic leukemia, so the T cells may come from the graft donor. The chain links TRBV6-1 to TRBJ1-2, with D maybe TRBD1 (5 bases). The sequencing here drew on PBMCs, mostly from graft donor cells, taken 360 days after TCRalphabeta/CD19-depleted stem cell transplant. The CDR3 is CASTRGAGTNYGYTF. In DNA form, the CDR3 reads TGTGCCAGCACCCGAGGGGCGGGGACGAACTATGGCTACACCTTC.